This TCR beta chain derives from a study of blood T cell repertoires in COVID-19. Study information: Whether acute or convalescent, the COVID-19 samples came from the United States, Italy and Spain.

Methods used by the authors: Estimated nucleated cell counts came from reference gene primer amplification. The data were produced by immunoSEQ multiplex PCR, yet TCRdb's version contains in-frame clones alone and is incomplete. That table furnishes V, J and clone size, whereas the DNA furnished D and trimming. The table includes nearly 350,000 clones, around 87% detected once. Germline lookup yields CDR1 GTSNPN and CDR2 SVGIG (reference sequence). The CDR3 runs to 16 residues. The trim removed 5 bases at V and 2 bases at J, leaving 12 bases unmatched. The source is a woman aged 50 to 60 with COVID-19, enrolled during active disease. The J gene is TRBJ2-1, the V gene TRBV30; 7 bases fit TRBD2. The sequenced material came from peripheral blood. CDR3 in amino acids: CAWGAGREVTYNEQFF. The CDR3 bases are TGTGCCTGGGGGGCCGGTCGGGAGGTCACCTACAATGAGCAGTTCTTC.